This T cell receptor (beta chain) was identified during a study of T-cell memory formation after mild COVID-19. At the level of the study: Largely, the TCR clusters proved donor specific. Study findings and constraints: Proof of SARS-CoV-2 specificity was absent for the second-wave clones that crested on day 37. CD4+ bias marked clones expanding day 15 to 37, unlike balanced contracting clones. Cross-reactive memory apparently joined, as some responding clones appeared in pre-infection memory.

TCRdb re-derived calls from the 5' RACE reads in MiXCR, one entry per CDR3 protein. The sample lists 300,000 to 400,000 distinct CDR3 sequences; 25% to 30% were seen once. This clonotype was detected only a few times. As yet, its antigen is unknown. The specimen sequenced was PBMCs or a T cell subset sorted from them (not recorded which). This TCR came from an adult woman who had mild COVID-19 (a few samples of this study predate the infection). Cell type and time point are not known.

CDR3 sequence: CASKPGLAGATNTGELFF. The CDR3 DNA reads TGTGCCAGCAAACCGGGACTAGCGGGGGCTACGAACACCGGGGAGCTGTTTTTT. V and J are TRBV7-9 and TRBJ2-2; 14 nucleotides agree with TRBD2. Trimming removed 7 bases from V and 0 bases from J; junction bases left unmatched: 7. The V gene's germline CDR1 is SEHNR and CDR2 FQNEAQ (reference sequence). The CDR3 has 18 amino acids.